This TCR beta chain was sequenced in a study of siplizumab effects on memory and regulatory T cells (dated by TCRdb to the late 2010s). General notes on the study: The effect of the anti-CD2 antibody siplizumab on alloreactive T-cell subsets was examined in allogeneic mixed lymphocyte reactions constructed from human PBMCs. Results and caveats for the whole study, not just this receptor: Sequences below about 10^-5 frequency were poorly captured, so only a minor fraction of alloreactive clones could be mapped to unstimulated subsets. Greater diversity appeared to be present in unstimulated naive T cells than in memory T cells, and a substantial contribution to the alloresponse seemed to be made by naive cells. Among mappable alloreactive CD4+ clones, an average Treg-derived fraction of around 71% was observed with siplizumab, compared with roughly 28% in control reactions. The cumulative frequency of alloreactive sequences that could be traced back to unstimulated CD4+ memory T cells was significantly reduced by siplizumab. Whether proliferating Tregs from siplizumab cultures actually had suppressive function was not functionally confirmed. About 75-96% of proliferating CD4+ or CD8+ clones could not be given a naive or memory phenotype.

TCRbeta CDR3 sequencing was performed on sorted unstimulated T cells and on proliferating T cells recovered from mixed lymphocyte reactions. Fresh whole blood from some eleven HLA-typed healthy donors was used to isolate PBMCs. To map where alloreactive clones came from, CD4+ non-regulatory T cells in the unstimulated state were FACS-sorted. Receptor libraries were prepared by the immunoSEQ multiplex PCR assay. Around 92,000 TCR templates per sample were assayed by the deep sequencing platform. Genomic DNA extracted from sorted T cells was used for TCRbeta CDR3 sequencing. As for the original processing: The R programming language was used for clonal analysis of the TCRbeta CDR3 data. Alloreactive CD4+ and CD8+ clones were defined by comparing unstimulated samples with post-reaction CFSE-low samples. Regulatory or non-regulatory origin was assigned to alloreactive CD4+ clones by matching of sequences to sorted unstimulated Treg and non-Treg repertoires. TCRdb re-hosts the immuneACCESS table, in-frame sequences only. Its copies lack some clones; in the studies checked, an unresolved V gene accounts for under half of them, and the cause for the rest is not known. D and trimming come from the DNA, and the V and J calls and clone size come from that table. This sample has around 110,000 clones in its table, and around 94% of those were observed once. 1.5% to 2% of the sample lies in the top ten.

Comments on this clone: Its antigen remains unidentified. One base away there is no much larger clone; base qualities are not given.

This clonotype was obtained from a human donor in good health. Sequencing input: non-Treg CD4+ T cells sorted from blood. What the cell subset or site label conveys for this sample: FACS-sorted unstimulated CD4+ non-regulatory T cells.

CDR3 region: CASRGPLVSKNIQYF. The sequenced DNA: TGTGCCAGCAGGGGCCCGTTGGTGTCCAAAAACATTCAGTACTTC. Recombination linked TRBV25-1 to TRBJ2-4; too little of a D gene remains to name it. The germline V gene yields MGHDK for CDR1 and SYGVNS for CDR2. Trimming costs V 6 bases and J 2 bases, and their ends lie 14 bases apart. From cysteine to phenylalanine, the CDR3 is 15 amino acids long. CDR3 DNA only is kept here, 45 bases in frame from base 1.